Listed below are T cell receptor beta chains from one sample, sequenced in a study of graft-versus-host responses after intestinal transplantation. TCRdb's copy holds only in-frame clones and misses some; the assay was immunoSEQ multiplex PCR. The data contain about 120,000 clones, about 92% of them singletons. For these TCRs, the target antigens are not known. Here the sequenced sample was unstimulated CD8+ T cells sorted from spleen or lymph node cells, taken before transplant. Receptor source: a human donor who was the organ donor for an intestinal transplant. The CDR3 runs from the conserved cysteine through the conserved F or W.

v_call	cdr3_aa
TRBV30	CAWTDRGWAEAFF
TRBV30	CAWRFGLNTEAFF
TRBV5-1	CASSLDQETQYF
TRBV7-6	CASSLAEGSYNEQFF
TRBV2	CASNPSAPSEQYF
TRBV5-4	CASSGGGTEAFF
TRBV6-1	CASSGYRGPDEKLFF
TRBV11-2	CASSPISGRDYEQYF
TRBV6-5	CASSYGGSYEQYF
TRBV28	CASSWDRSSEAFF
TRBV28	CASSLKPGWAATTYEQYF
TRBV4-3	CASSQALAGPYEQYF
TRBV4-1	CASSLRVGSDYNEQFF
TRBV9	CASSEGVYGYTF
TRBV27	CASSFFWYNEQFF
TRBV4-1	CASSQEDRADTGELFF
TRBV4-2	CASSQATRGYEQYF
TRBV4-3	CASSQVLGATYEQYF
TRBV5-1	CASSLDMGGYEQYF
TRBV4-2	CASSQEPPGQDYEQYF
TRBV4-1	CASSRIAGASYEQYF
TRBV6-1	CASTTGLAGSNEQFF
TRBV4-1	CASSQDVLQSSYEQYF
TRBV4-1	CASSPWGIADIGQFF
TRBV7-9	CASSRGTANTDTQYF
TRBV4-1	CASSQGGTPYNEQFF
TRBV7-3	CASSFLAGAADTQYF
TRBV5-1	CASSLEGIEQFF
TRBV27	CASRTSGGQPQHF
TRBV11-3	CASSIGNTEAFF
TRBV5-4	CASSVGTGGEWELFF
TRBV6-1	CASSDGTGPYEQYF
TRBV29-1	CSVASDKGRYNEQFF
TRBV27	CASSLYLAGETQYF
TRBV4-3	CASSQDAQGFYEQYF
TRBV19	CASSPSGRAETQYF
TRBV27	CASSLGRDYGYTF
TRBV10-3	CAISESPYILAGFPYEQYF
TRBV4-1	CASSPSATDTQYF
TRBV5-1	CASSGQSYEQYF
TRBV13	CASSLGREGAVNTEAFF
TRBV12-1	CASSFYMGLAGYNEQFF
TRBV2	CAPRTTYNEQFF
TRBV7-6	CASSLAAGLPTDTQYF
TRBV7-9	CASSSPGHNSYEQYF
TRBV30	CAWQRGYGYTF
TRBV18	CASSPGRTEAFF
TRBV6-6	CASSYIGRPNTEAFF
TRBV27	CASSSYRDTSTDTQYF
TRBV28	CASSLTGGLGGSTEAFF